The 29 T cell receptor beta chains reported below all come from one sample, sequenced in a study of T cells in Graves' hyperthyroidism and ophthalmopathy. Researchers amplified the TCR beta CDR3 regions from RNA transcripts. Primed by the HTBI set, a first-round RT-PCR was run on the TCR CDR3. TCRdb re-called the multiplex PCR reads with MiXCR, one entry per CDR3 protein. The repertoire holds about 720,000 distinct CDR3 sequences, with around 20% as singletons. The sequenced material came from blood. These receptors originate from a woman in her forties or fifties with Graves' hyperthyroidism that later progressed to Graves' ophthalmopathy.

V and J are TRBV4-1 and TRBJ2-7; D possibly matches TRBD1 or TRBD2 (5 bases each). Germline V gene lookup returns CDR1 MGHRA and CDR2 YSYEKL. Trimming stripped 6 bases from V and 4 bases from J, with 19 bases between. The CDR3 runs 15 residues. The CDR3 coding sequence is TGCGCCAGCAGTTCCACCGCAGAGGGGCCTTACGAGCAGTACTTC. It encodes CASSSTAEGPYEQYF.

This clonotype was found many times. The chain carries TRBV20-1 and TRBJ2-7; a possible D gene is TRBD1 (6 bases). Germline V lookup: CDR1 DFQATT, CDR2 SNEGSKA (reference sequence). Trimming took off 8 bases at V and 0 bases at J, with 14 bases between the two ends. The CDR3 is made up of 13 amino acids. CDR3 bases: TGCAGTTCTTGGACAGCCGTCTCCTACGAGCAGTACTTC. Translation: CSSWTAVSYEQYF.

This sequence joins TRBV11-2 and TRBJ1-4; the D gene is possibly TRBD1 (5 bases). Germline V gene sequence: CDR1 SGHAT, CDR2 FQNNGV. There are 14 residues in the CDR3. V dropped 6 bases and J dropped 5 bases, with 13 bases sitting between them. The CDR3 DNA follows: TGTGCCAGCAGGAGAGGACATCTGAATGAAAAACTGTTTTTT. It encodes CASRRGHLNEKLFF.

This clonotype was seen repeatedly, ten times or more. The J gene is TRBJ2-5, the V gene TRBV11-3; D is possibly TRBD1 (6 bases). This CDR3 comprises 13 residues. CDR1 and CDR2 from the germline V gene are SGHNT and YENEEA. With 5 bases removed from V and 6 bases from J, the gap between germline ends came to 13 bases. As DNA, the CDR3 is TGTGCCAGCAGCCAGGGGACCGTGAAGACCCAGTACTTC. It specifies CASSQGTVKTQYF.

This sequence joins TRBV20-1 and TRBJ1-2, with no clear D. Looked up from germline, CDR1 is DFQATT and CDR2 is SNEGSKA (reference sequence). V shed 0 bases and J shed 5 bases, with 16 bases lying between them. The CDR3 has 15 amino acids. The CDR3 here is CSARELDSIRYGYTF. CDR3 coding DNA: TGCAGTGCTAGAGAGTTAGACTCGATACGGTATGGCTACACCTTC.

This clonotype was observed once. The chain links TRBV13 to TRBJ1-2; D is possibly TRBD1 (6 bases). Trimming shortened V by 0 bases and J by 7 bases, and 12 bases separated the two germline ends. Germline V gene lookup returns CDR1 PRHDT and CDR2 FYEKMQ (reference sequence). The CDR3 loop spans 14 amino acids. Here the CDR3 DNA reads TGTGCCAGCAGCTTAGGAGAGGGGGTCGGTGGCTACACCTTC. It specifies CASSLGEGVGGYTF.

This clonotype was detected a few times. The chain employs TRBV12-3 or TRBV12-4 and TRBJ2-7; possible D gene TRBD2, 6 bases. The CDR3 is made up of 15 amino acids. Trimming shortened V by 9 bases and J by 0 bases, and 18 bases separated the two germline ends. CDR3 amino acids: CASSREYQSSYEQYF. CDR3 nucleotide sequence: TGTGCCAGTAGCCGGGAGTACCAAAGCTCCTACGAGCAGTACTTC.

This clonotype was detected many times. A junction end diverges from the germline sequence, so it may reflect a read error. V is TRBV7-8 and J is TRBJ2-7; TRBD1 might be the D (5 bases). The CDR3 runs 14 residues. Germline V CDR1 and CDR2: SGHVS, FQNEAQ. CDR3 in amino acids: CASSGVVGPYAQYF. The CDR3 region has the DNA TGTGCCAGCAGCGGTGTTGTGGGGCCCTACGCGCAGTACTTC.

J is TRBJ2-1 and V is TRBV20-1, with 11 nucleotides matching TRBD1. The CDR3 runs 17 residues. Trimming cost V 3 bases and J 1 base; bases outside gene matches: 8. The germline CDR1 and CDR2 sequences are DFQATT and SNEGSKA (reference sequence). The CDR3, as DNA: TGCAGTGCTAGGGACCCCGGGACAGGGGGTTCCTACAATGAGCAGTTCTTC. It translates to CSARDPGTGGSYNEQFF.

There are a few counts of this clonotype. This rearrangement joins TRBV20-1 to TRBJ1-2; D gene unclear. The germline CDR1 and CDR2 sequences are DFQATT and SNEGSKA (reference sequence). Trimming cost V 6 bases and J 4 bases, with 12 bases left between them. The CDR3 has 12 amino acids. CDR3 sequence reads: CSARALPYGYTF. The CDR3 DNA is TGCAGTGCCCGGGCCCTTCCCTATGGCTACACCTTC.

The gene calls are TRBV27 and TRBJ2-3; D uncertain. The CDR3 extends over 13 amino acids. The ends were cut back, 0 bases at V and 6 bases at J, with 7 bases in the middle. CDR1 and CDR2 from the germline V gene are MNHEY and SMNVEV (reference sequence). In nucleotides, the CDR3 is TGTGCCAGCAGTTTATCGTTCTCCGATACGCAGTATTTT. The encoded protein is CASSLSFSDTQYF.

This clonotype was observed at least ten times. The chain links TRBV12-3 or TRBV12-4 to TRBJ1-2, with TRBD1 matching 7 bases. The ends lost 6 bases at V and 4 bases at J; junction bases unmatched: 5. The CDR3 extends over 13 amino acids. In DNA, the CDR3 is TGTGCCAGCAGCCCGGGACAGATCTATGGCTACACCTTC. This gives the protein CASSPGQIYGYTF.

This clonotype was found a few times. The rearrangement uses TRBV29-1 and TRBJ2-7; D is possibly TRBD2 (7 bases). V was clipped by 1 base and J by 3 bases, with 19 bases between them. This CDR3 has 16 amino acids. CDR1 SQVTM and CDR2 ANQGSEA come from the germline V gene. CDR3 loop: CSVEVRGGGELYEQYF. Here the CDR3 DNA reads TGCAGCGTTGAAGTCCGGGGAGGGGGGGAACTCTACGAGCAGTACTTC.

This clonotype has only a few counts. This sequence joins TRBV12-3 or TRBV12-4 and TRBJ2-7; D gene unclear. This CDR3 comprises 13 residues. V dropped 3 bases and J dropped 2 bases, with 8 bases sitting between them. As DNA, the CDR3 is TGTGCCAGCAGTTTTTATTCTACCTACGAGCAGTACTTC. Residues: CASSFYSTYEQYF.

In its sample, this clonotype was seen many times. The chain joins TRBV11-3 to TRBJ2-5; no firm D call. The V gene's germline CDR1 is SGHNT and CDR2 YENEEA. V shed 3 bases and J shed 1 base, with 12 bases lying between them. The CDR3 is 15 amino acids. In DNA, the CDR3 is TGTGCCAGCAGCTTCTGGCAGACAAGCCAAGAGACCCAGTACTTC. Translation gives CASSFWQTSQETQYF.

This clonotype was seen at least ten times. This sequence joins TRBV7-8 and TRBJ1-4; 9 nucleotides match TRBD1. There are 16 residues in the CDR3. J was trimmed by 3 bases and V by 5 bases; bases with no gene match: 7. Germline assignment: CDR1 SGHVS and CDR2 FQNEAQ. Here the CDR3 reads CASSLLTGGANEKLFF. The CDR3, as DNA: TGTGCCAGCAGCCTACTGACAGGGGGGGCTAATGAAAAACTGTTTTTT.

This clonotype was seen at least ten times. The rearrangement uses TRBV13 and TRBJ1-1, with no clear D. V dropped 2 bases and J dropped 4 bases, with 20 bases sitting between them. There are 17 residues in the CDR3. Looked up from germline, CDR1 is PRHDT and CDR2 is FYEKMQ (reference sequence). CDR3 DNA sequence: TGTGCCAGCAGCTTACGGGTCAGTCATTTCGGGAGCACTGAAGCTTTCTTT. It encodes CASSLRVSHFGSTEAFF. Looking up the rest from reference TRBV13 and TRBJ1-1 gives the full variable domain: AAGVIQSPRHLIKEKRETATLKCYPIPRHDTVYWYQQGPGQDPQFLISFYEKMQSDKGSIPDRFSAQQFSDYHSELNMSSLELGDSALYFCASSLRVSHFGSTEAFFGQGTRLTVV.

In this sample, this clonotype turned up many times. V usage is TRBV11-2 and J usage is TRBJ1-4; unclear D gene. The CDR3 loop spans 13 amino acids. The germline CDR1 and CDR2 sequences are SGHAT and FQNNGV. V lost 0 bases, J lost 6 bases, and 5 bases lay in between. This chain's CDR3 is CASSLDRDEKLFF. The CDR3 nucleotides read TGTGCCAGCAGCTTAGATCGGGATGAAAAACTGTTTTTT.

This clonotype was counted between two and nine times. The rearrangement joins TRBV10-3 to TRBJ2-7; 7 bases map to TRBD2. V dropped 3 bases and J dropped 0; count of bases not matched to a gene: 5. CDR3 length: 15 residues. Germline CDR1 reads ENHRY; CDR2 reads SYGVKD. CDR3 sequence reads: CAISDRGGSSYEQYF. Written as DNA, the CDR3 is TGTGCCATCAGTGATCGCGGGGGAAGCTCCTACGAGCAGTACTTC.

This clonotype has just a few counts. The rearrangement links TRBV5-4 to TRBJ2-3, with 15 bases that match TRBD2. Germline V lookup: CDR1 SGHNT, CDR2 YYREEE (reference sequence). CDR3 size: 14 residues. With V trimmed by 4 bases and J by 13 bases, 7 bases remained unmatched. The CDR3 region has the DNA TGTGCCAGCAGCCCCGGGACTAGCGGGGGGCGGGAGTATTTT. As protein: CASSPGTSGGREYF. The complete variable domain, with remaining parts taken from reference TRBV5-4 and TRBJ2-3, reads ETGVTQSPTHLIKTRGQQVTLRCSSQSGHNTVSWYQQALGQGPQFIFQYYREEENGRGNFPPRFSGLQFPNYSSELNVNALELDDSALYLCASSPGTSGGREYFGPGTRLTVL.

This clonotype was observed at least ten times. V is TRBV12-3 or TRBV12-4 and J is TRBJ1-2; TRBD1 aligns across 9 bases. The CDR3 is 14 residues long. V lost 3 bases, J lost 2 bases, and 1 base stayed unmatched. In DNA form, the CDR3 reads TGTGCCAGCAGTTTCGGGACAGGGAACTATGGCTACACCTTC. It is translated as CASSFGTGNYGYTF.

The chain uses TRBV27 and TRBJ2-5; D call uncertain. CDR3 length equals 15 residues. Germline lookup yields CDR1 MNHEY and CDR2 SMNVEV (reference sequence). Trimming took 5 bases from V and 5 from J, leaving 18 bases between them. For the CDR3, the DNA is TGTGCCAGCAGTACATGGACCAGTCCGGTGGAGACCCAGTACTTC. It is translated as CASSTWTSPVETQYF.

This clonotype showed up many times. The chain recombines TRBV3-1 with TRBJ2-3, with D tentatively TRBD2 (6 bases). From germline, CDR1 is LGHDT and CDR2 YNNKEL (reference sequence). Trimming took off 1 base at V and 4 bases at J, with 12 bases between the two ends. CDR3 length: 15 residues. The CDR3 loop reads CASSQGAGPSDTQYF. The CDR3 DNA follows: TGTGCCAGCAGCCAAGGCGCGGGGCCCTCAGATACGCAGTATTTT.

There are a few counts of this clonotype. The V call is TRBV3-1, the J call TRBJ2-1, with D possibly matching TRBD2 (6 bases). The CDR3 contains 15 residues. Trimming removed 3 bases from V and 3 bases from J, with 12 bases in between. Germline CDR1 and CDR2: LGHDT and YNNKEL (reference sequence). This chain's CDR3 is CASSQGGGNYNEQFF. The CDR3 DNA reads as TGTGCCAGCAGCCAGGGTGGGGGGAACTACAATGAGCAGTTCTTC.

The chain joins TRBV4-1 to TRBJ1-5; D might be TRBD1 (5 bases). This CDR3 spans 17 amino acids. V lost 3 bases and J lost 2, with 17 bases in between. The germline V gene encodes CDR1 MGHRA and CDR2 YSYEKL. The CDR3 protein is CASSQNQQGMGNQPQHF. The CDR3 region has the DNA TGCGCCAGCAGCCAGAATCAGCAGGGAATGGGCAATCAGCCCCAGCATTTT.

The V gene is TRBV20-1, the J gene TRBJ2-7, with TRBD1 matching 8 bases. Trimming cost V 2 bases and J 3 bases; bases outside gene matches: 6. The CDR3 loop spans 14 amino acids. Germline CDR1 reads DFQATT; CDR2 reads SNEGSKA (reference sequence). The CDR3 DNA reads as TGCAGTGCTAGATTCACAGGGGGGAGCTACGAGCAGTACTTC. It codes for CSARFTGGSYEQYF.

In its sample, this clonotype was seen many times. The chain carries TRBV12-3 or TRBV12-4 and TRBJ1-1; TRBD1 is a possible D gene (6 bases). V was cut by 3 bases and J by 4 bases, with 18 bases left in between. The CDR3 length is 16 residues. CDR3 protein: CASSLWGTGSGTEAFF. CDR3 in DNA: TGTGCCAGCAGTTTGTGGGGAACAGGGTCTGGCACTGAAGCTTTCTTT.

There are many counts of this clonotype. The chain joins TRBV30 to TRBJ1-1; D uncertain. Germline V gives CDR1 GTSNPN, CDR2 SVGIG (reference sequence). The CDR3 length is 13 residues. V lost 2 bases and J 1 base, leaving 8 bases between the germline ends. As DNA, the CDR3 is TGTGCCTGGAGTCCCCGGAGGAACACTGAAGCTTTCTTT. Translated, it gives CAWSPRRNTEAFF.

This clonotype was counted a few times. The chain uses TRBV7-2 and TRBJ1-2; 9 bases align to TRBD1. Germline V gene sequence: CDR1 SGHTA, CDR2 FQGNSA. The V segment lost 5 bases and the J segment 4 bases; nucleotides outside the gene matches: 11. The CDR3 totals 16 residues. Here the CDR3 reads CASSPEGQGIVYGYTF. In DNA form, the CDR3 reads TGTGCCAGCAGCCCGGAAGGACAGGGGATTGTCTATGGCTACACCTTC.